The TCR beta chain under discussion was sequenced for a study of cytomegalovirus exposure and HLA in healthy donors. Study-level findings and limits: Later analysis showed most CMV-associated TCR beta chains appearing HLA-restricted. In a later analysis, a genetic analysis reported fewer productive-TCR N-insertions in an Asian-associated ancestry cluster than the cohort average.

Worth noting for this clone: As yet, its antigen is unknown.

CDR1 is SGHTS and CDR2 is YDEGEE in the germline V gene. Trimming shortened V by 4 bases and J by 4 bases, and 15 bases separated the two germline ends. This CDR3 spans 15 amino acids. The primer mix had 60 Vbeta and 13 Jbeta primers. Original data processing: A follow-up analysis tallied around 80 million unique TCR beta chains, approximately 11 million shared. Produced via immunoSEQ multiplex PCR; TCRdb's table is partial and in-frame only. The V and J calls and clone size are taken from that table; D and trimming were inferred from the DNA. Here the sample spans around 150,000 clones, roughly three quarters being singletons.

This TCR was sampled from a man younger than 40 in good health and CMV-seronegative. The chain recombines TRBV5-8 with TRBJ2-1; D is possibly TRBD2 (7 bases). The sequencing sample was made of PBMCs. CDR3 bases: TGTGCCAGCAGCGCCGGGCGGGGGCTATACAATGAGCAGTTCTTC. Translating it yields CASSAGRGLYNEQFF.